Presented here are 27 T cell receptor beta chains from one specimen sequenced in a study. Each CDR3 protein gets one entry after TCRdb re-called the 5' RACE reads with MiXCR. Of approximately 50,000 distinct CDR3 sequences detected, approximately 26% appear once; the ten largest clones hold approximately 2.2%. Treg sorting used a CD4+CD25+CD127-/low gate. Sequenced material: tumor-infiltrating Tregs sorted from the breast tumor. The receptors shown here come from a female donor with breast cancer.

This clonotype was counted ten times or more. V and J are TRBV20-1 and TRBJ2-5; D possibly uses TRBD1 or TRBD2 (5 bases each). Trimming pared 5 bases from V and 1 base from J, leaving 14 bases between. The CDR3 runs to 14 residues. CDR1 is DFQATT and CDR2 is SNEGSKA in the germline V gene (reference sequence). The CDR3 protein is CSALQGRVQETQYF. DNA for the CDR3: TGCAGTGCTCTCCAGGGACGGGTCCAAGAGACCCAGTACTTC.

This clonotype was recorded many times. V and J are TRBV6-2 or TRBV6-3 and TRBJ1-1; D remains ambiguous. V lost 6 bases and J 5 bases, leaving 13 bases between the germline ends. The CDR3 has 13 residues. Per germline, CDR1 MNHEY and CDR2 SVGEGT. The DNA for the CDR3 is TGTGCCAGCAGCCGGGCGCTAGAGACTGAAGCTTTCTTT. Amino acid sequence: CASSRALETEAFF.

This clonotype was seen only a few times. CDR3 DNA sequence: TGTGCCATCAGTGGGGGCCGCGGTAGCGGGGTCCAAGAGACCCAGTACTTC. Translation gives CAISGGRGSGVQETQYF. The chain recombines TRBV10-3 with TRBJ2-5, with 8 bases aligning to TRBD2. J gave up 1 base and V 4 bases, and 11 bases lay outside the gene matches. Per the germline V gene, CDR1 is ENHRY and CDR2 is SYGVKD. This CDR3 has 17 amino acids.

This clonotype was seen many times. The chain links TRBV2 to TRBJ1-1; maybe TRBD1 (6 bases). Trimming stripped 1 base from V and 3 bases from J, with 9 bases between. The CDR3 is 14 amino acids. Germline CDR1 SNHLY, CDR2 FYNNEI. The CDR3 nucleotides read TGTGCCAGCAGTGAAGTGGGGGGCTACACTGAAGCTTTCTTT. It yields the protein CASSEVGGYTEAFF.

This clonotype showed up just once. Just one base apart from a much larger clone, this may be a read error. Here the CDR3 omits its conserved ending phenylalanine or tryptophan, so a read error is the likely source. The genes are TRBV6-2 or TRBV6-3 and TRBJ1-2; 7 bases map to TRBD1. Per germline, CDR1 MNHEY and CDR2 SVGEGT. Trimming cost V 6 bases and J 4 bases; bases outside gene matches: 8. The CDR3 sequence is 14 residues long. CDR3 DNA sequence: TGTGCCAGCAGGAACAGGGGCCCCATCTATGGCTACACCCTC. Amino acid sequence: CASRNRGPIYGYTL.

This clonotype occurred a few times. The rearrangement links TRBV7-9 to TRBJ2-5; 8 nucleotides line up with TRBD1. Germline V gene lookup returns CDR1 SEHNR and CDR2 FQNEAQ (reference sequence). The junction had 13 bases not matched to a gene; V was cut back by 5 bases and J by 5 bases. The CDR3 is made up of 16 amino acids. The CDR3 protein is CASSVYRDRTWETQYF. The CDR3 DNA follows: TGTGCCAGCAGCGTCTACCGGGACAGGACCTGGGAGACCCAGTACTTC.

This clonotype was seen a handful of times. The chain has TRBV20-1 and TRBJ2-1; D gene uncertain. The CDR3 consists of 11 residues. Trimming removed 5 bases at V and 4 bases at J, with 6 bases between. Germline V lookup: CDR1 DFQATT, CDR2 SNEGSKA (reference sequence). As DNA, the CDR3 is TGCAGTGCTTACAAGTACAATGAGCAGTTCTTC. It yields the protein CSAYKYNEQFF.

In its sample, this clonotype was seen many times. The rearrangement links TRBV20-1 to TRBJ1-3; no clear D. With 0 bases removed from V and 0 bases from J, the gap between germline ends came to 6 bases. Germline V lookup: CDR1 DFQATT, CDR2 SNEGSKA (reference sequence). The CDR3 spans 14 residues. The CDR3 DNA is TGCAGTGCTAGAGATCGTTTCTCTGGAAACACCATATATTTT. It specifies CSARDRFSGNTIYF.

Turning to this clonotype: A read error may explain this, as a much larger clone is one base away. The rearrangement uses TRBV5-1 and TRBJ2-5; D uncertain. Germline lookup yields CDR1 SGHRS and CDR2 YFSETQ. The CDR3 consists of 13 residues. The CDR3, as DNA: TGCGCCAGCGGCTTCTTGGGGCAAGAGACCCAGTACTTC. Encoded protein: CASGFLGQETQYF.

This chain connects TRBV5-1 to TRBJ2-1; 13 bases line up with TRBD2. The V gene end was trimmed by 1 base and the J gene end by 9 bases; junction bases not matched to a gene: 7. This CDR3 comprises 16 residues. Germline V gene data show CDR1 as SGHRS and CDR2 as YFSETQ. The CDR3 protein is CASSLITSGGAVEQFF. The CDR3 nucleotides read TGCGCCAGCAGCTTGATTACTAGCGGGGGGGCCGTTGAGCAGTTCTTC.

In its sample, this clonotype was seen many times. The chain employs TRBV5-1 and TRBJ2-7, with D possibly matching TRBD1 (5 bases). The V gene lost 3 bases and the J gene lost 7 bases, with 20 bases spanning the gap. CDR1 and CDR2 from the germline V gene are SGHRS and YFSETQ. CDR3 size: 15 residues. The CDR3 is CASSWTSRASGEQYF. The CDR3 DNA reads TGCGCCAGCAGCTGGACCTCTAGGGCGTCAGGGGAGCAGTACTTC.

This clonotype was detected a few times. The rearrangement joins TRBV6-5 to TRBJ2-7, with D perhaps assigned TRBD1 or TRBD2 (5 bases each). The germline CDR1 and CDR2 sequences are MNHEY and SVGAGI. Trimming stripped 6 bases from V and 0 bases from J, with 12 bases between. The CDR3 extends over 14 amino acids. The CDR3 DNA is TGTGCCAGCAGCCCCGAGGGGAGCTCCTACGAGCAGTACTTC. It encodes CASSPEGSSYEQYF.

In this sample, this clonotype turned up many times. The J gene is TRBJ1-2, the V gene TRBV6-2 or TRBV6-3; tentative D call: TRBD1 (5 bases). This CDR3 has 16 amino acids. The germline gives CDR1 MNHEY, CDR2 SVGEGT. The V gene lost 5 bases and the J gene lost 8 bases, with 24 bases spanning the gap. DNA for the CDR3: TGTGCCAGCAGTCCCCATATCCTACAGGTTTTGGACGGCTACACCTTC. Translating gives CASSPHILQVLDGYTF.

DNA for the CDR3: TGTGCCACCAGCAGACCCCCAACGGGACAGGGGGGCACAGATACGCAGTATTTT. It translates to CATSRPPTGQGGTDTQYF. The chain combines TRBV15 with TRBJ2-3; 11 nucleotides match TRBD1. J lost 1 base, V lost 2 bases, and 8 bases had no gene match. Germline lookup yields CDR1 LNHNV and CDR2 YYDKDF (reference sequence). The CDR3 covers 18 residues.

The chain combines TRBV20-1 with TRBJ1-5, with 7 nucleotides matching TRBD1. J was trimmed by 4 bases and V by 5 bases; bases with no gene match: 8. Germline lookup yields CDR1 DFQATT and CDR2 SNEGSKA (reference sequence). The CDR3 sequence is 14 residues long. CDR3 residues: CSARKDRPNQPQHF. CDR3 DNA: TGCAGTGCTCGGAAGGACAGGCCAAATCAGCCCCAGCATTTT.

This clonotype has ten or more counts. This rearrangement joins TRBV20-1 to TRBJ1-5, with D unclear. Germline CDR1 DFQATT, CDR2 SNEGSKA (reference sequence). The CDR3 consists of 14 residues. V lost 2 bases, J lost 6 bases, and 14 bases lay in between. This chain's CDR3 is CSARSRLQGQPQHF. CDR3 coding DNA: TGCAGTGCTAGAAGTCGCCTGCAAGGTCAGCCCCAGCATTTT.

The chain employs TRBV6-5 and TRBJ1-1; a weak D match, TRBD1 (5 bases). This CDR3 spans 12 amino acids. Per germline, CDR1 MNHEY and CDR2 SVGAGI. Trimming took 5 bases from V and 8 from J, leaving 12 bases between them. For the CDR3, the DNA is TGTGCCAGCAGTCGCCCATCAGGGGAAGCTTTCTTT. It is translated as CASSRPSGEAFF.

This clonotype was observed at least ten times. J is TRBJ2-7 and V is TRBV20-1; D is unresolved. The CDR3 is 12 amino acids. CDR1 and CDR2 (germline): DFQATT, SNEGSKA (reference sequence). V lost 3 bases, J lost 2 bases, and 8 bases lay in between. CDR3 DNA sequence: TGCAGTGCTAGGTCAGACGCCTACGAGCAGTACTTC. Protein product: CSARSDAYEQYF.

This clonotype was recorded a few times. The chain joins TRBV5-1 to TRBJ2-5, with D maybe TRBD2 (6 bases). There are 17 residues in the CDR3. Germline V CDR1 and CDR2: SGHRS, YFSETQ. Trimming took off 3 bases at V and 2 bases at J, with 20 bases between the two ends. As DNA, the CDR3 is TGCGCCAGCAGCTCCGGAACCGGGACTCTGATACAAGAGACCCAGTACTTC. Amino acid sequence: CASSSGTGTLIQETQYF.

This clonotype was detected only a few times. The rearrangement links TRBV7-6 to TRBJ2-7; D possibly matches TRBD1 or TRBD2 (6 bases each). Germline CDR1 and CDR2: SGHVS and FNYEAQ. This CDR3 has 14 residues. V lost 4 bases and J lost 5, with 15 bases in between. CDR3 sequence reads: CASSSVGGIDEQYF. CDR3 bases: TGTGCCAGCAGCTCAGTAGGGGGGATTGACGAGCAGTACTTC.

This clonotype has ten or more counts. The rearrangement joins TRBV9 to TRBJ2-7; D uncertain. CDR1 and CDR2 from the germline V gene are SGDLS and YYNGEE. CDR3 length: 16 residues. Trimming left V 0 bases short and J 1 base short, with 14 bases between. This CDR3 is CASSVGAGADSYEQYF. Written as DNA, the CDR3 is TGTGCCAGCAGCGTAGGGGCTGGAGCAGATTCCTACGAGCAGTACTTC.

This clonotype was recorded a few times. V gene TRBV6-2 or TRBV6-3 combines with J gene TRBJ2-1, with D perhaps matching TRBD2 (5 bases). From germline, CDR1 is MNHEY and CDR2 SVGEGT. Trimming cost V 8 bases and J 3 bases, with 11 bases left between them. This CDR3 has 13 residues. CDR3 amino acids: CASRDYRYNEQFF. The CDR3 DNA reads TGTGCCAGCCGGGATTACCGCTACAATGAGCAGTTCTTC.

Only a few counts were recorded for this clonotype. A junction end diverges from the germline sequence, so it may reflect a read error. The gene calls are TRBV15 and TRBJ2-7; D gene ambiguous. Looked up from germline, CDR1 is LNHNV and CDR2 is YYDKDF (reference sequence). The CDR3 length is 13 residues. The CDR3 region has the DNA TGTGCCACCAGCAGAGTCGGTCCCTACGGGCAGTACTTC. Protein: CATSRVGPYGQYF.

This clonotype was found a few times. The chain links TRBV20-1 to TRBJ2-7, with 8 positions matching TRBD1. The CDR3 has 13 residues. V dropped 2 bases and J dropped 7; count of bases not matched to a gene: 7. Germline CDR1 DFQATT, CDR2 SNEGSKA (reference sequence). In DNA form, the CDR3 reads TGCAGTGCTAGACCGGACAGGGAGCGGGAGCAGTACTTC. This codes for CSARPDREREQYF.

By share of the sample, this clonotype is medium-sized. The chain uses TRBV6-1 and TRBJ2-5; 11 bases align to TRBD1. This CDR3 contains 16 residues. Germline CDR1 MNHNS, CDR2 SASEGT. The V segment lost 5 bases and the J segment 4 bases; nucleotides outside the gene matches: 9. In DNA form, the CDR3 reads TGTGCCAGCAGTTACGGAGCTGGGACAGGGGGAGAGACCCAGTACTTC. This codes for CASSYGAGTGGETQYF.

The table lists this clonotype with a few counts. This chain links TRBV7-6 with TRBJ2-3; D is uncertain. The length of the CDR3 is 13 residues. Germline CDR1 is SGHVS and CDR2 is FNYEAQ. The germline V and J ends were trimmed by 1 base and 5 bases, with 7 bases remaining between them. CDR3 protein: CASSLVVEDTQYF. The CDR3 DNA sequence: TGTGCCAGCAGCTTAGTGGTTGAAGATACGCAGTATTTT.

This chain connects TRBV5-1 to TRBJ1-2, with 11 bases that match TRBD1. The length of the CDR3 is 15 residues. V trimming: 4 bases; J trimming: 8 bases; junction bases outside the gene matches: 10. Germline V gene sequence: CDR1 SGHRS, CDR2 YFSETQ. CDR3 sequence: CASSTSGTGGEGYTF. DNA for the CDR3: TGCGCCAGCAGCACCTCCGGGACAGGGGGAGAAGGCTACACCTTC. Supplemented by reference TRBV5-1 and TRBJ1-2, the full variable domain reads KAGVTQTPRYLIKTRGQQVTLSCSPISGHRSVSWYQQTPGQGLQFLFEYFSETQRNKGNFPGRFSGRQFSNSRSEMNVSTLELGDSALYLCASSTSGTGGEGYTFGSGTRLTVV.